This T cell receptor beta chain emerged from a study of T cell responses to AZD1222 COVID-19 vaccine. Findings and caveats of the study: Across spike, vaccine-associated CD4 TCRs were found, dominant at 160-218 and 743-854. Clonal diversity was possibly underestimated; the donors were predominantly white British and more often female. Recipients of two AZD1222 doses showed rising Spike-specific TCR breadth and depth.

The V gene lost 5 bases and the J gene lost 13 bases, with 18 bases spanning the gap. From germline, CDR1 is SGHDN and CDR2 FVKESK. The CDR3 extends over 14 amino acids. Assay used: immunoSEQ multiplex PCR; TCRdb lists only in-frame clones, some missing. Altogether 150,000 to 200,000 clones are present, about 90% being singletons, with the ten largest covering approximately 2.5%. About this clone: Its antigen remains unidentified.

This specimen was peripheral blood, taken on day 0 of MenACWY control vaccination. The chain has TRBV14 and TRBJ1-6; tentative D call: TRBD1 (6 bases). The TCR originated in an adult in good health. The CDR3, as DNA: TGTGCCAGCAGCAGAAACACAGGGTACGGGCCCCTCCACTTT. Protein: CASSRNTGYGPLHF. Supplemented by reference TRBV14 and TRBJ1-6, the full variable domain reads EAGVTQFPSHSVIEKGQTVTLRCDPISGHDNLYWYRRVMGKEIKFLLHFVKESKQDESGMPNNRFLAERTGGTYSTLKVQPAELEDSGVYFCASSRNTGYGPLHFGNGTRLTVT.